The sequence of this T cell receptor (beta chain) was determined in a study of T cells in Graves' hyperthyroidism and ophthalmopathy. General observations from the study: Most thyroid clonotypes expanded above 0.001 appeared in blood too.

Graves' hyperthyroidism qualified as stable when ophthalmopathy did not progress within 18 months. Cells are PBMCs isolated from more than 8.5 ml of fresh blood. This clonotype was observed a handful of times. The antigen is not known. Researchers took RNA transcripts and amplified the TCR beta CDR3 regions from them. Researchers ran a first-round RT-PCR on the TCR CDR3 using the HTBI primer set. TCRdb ran MiXCR on the multiplex PCR reads and lists one entry per CDR3 protein. The repertoire holds about 420,000 distinct CDR3 sequences, with approximately 15% as singletons. Between the trimmed V and J ends, which lost 2 bases and 4 bases, there was a span of 12 bases. Germline V lookup: CDR1 MNHEY, CDR2 SMNVEV (reference sequence). The CDR3 is 15 residues long.

V gene TRBV27 combines with J gene TRBJ2-1; tentative D call: TRBD2 (6 bases). Sequenced material: blood. The receptor comes from a woman aged 18-29 years with Graves' hyperthyroidism. The CDR3 DNA sequence: TGTGCCAGCAGTTTAGTAGCGGAGGGGTACAATGAGCAGTTCTTC. This encodes CASSLVAEGYNEQFF.